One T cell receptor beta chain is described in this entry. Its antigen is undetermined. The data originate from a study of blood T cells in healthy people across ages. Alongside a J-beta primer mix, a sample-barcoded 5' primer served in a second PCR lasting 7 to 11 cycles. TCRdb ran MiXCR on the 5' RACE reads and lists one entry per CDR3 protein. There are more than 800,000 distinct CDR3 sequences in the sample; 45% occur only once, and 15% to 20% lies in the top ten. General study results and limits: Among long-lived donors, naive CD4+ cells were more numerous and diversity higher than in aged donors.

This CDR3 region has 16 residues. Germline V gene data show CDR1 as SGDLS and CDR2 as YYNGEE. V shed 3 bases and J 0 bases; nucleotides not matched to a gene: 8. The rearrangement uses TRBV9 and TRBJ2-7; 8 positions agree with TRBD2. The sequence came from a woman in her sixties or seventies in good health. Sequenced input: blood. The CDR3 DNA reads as TGTGCCAGCAGCGCTAACCTAGCGGGTAGCTCCTACGAGCAGTACTTC. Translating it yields CASSANLAGSSYEQYF. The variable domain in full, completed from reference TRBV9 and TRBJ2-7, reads DSGVTQTPKHLITATGQRVTLRCSPRSGDLSVYWYQQSLDQGLQFLIQYYNGEERAKGNILERFSAQQFPDLHSELNLSSLELGDSALYFCASSANLAGSSYEQYFGPGTRLTVT.